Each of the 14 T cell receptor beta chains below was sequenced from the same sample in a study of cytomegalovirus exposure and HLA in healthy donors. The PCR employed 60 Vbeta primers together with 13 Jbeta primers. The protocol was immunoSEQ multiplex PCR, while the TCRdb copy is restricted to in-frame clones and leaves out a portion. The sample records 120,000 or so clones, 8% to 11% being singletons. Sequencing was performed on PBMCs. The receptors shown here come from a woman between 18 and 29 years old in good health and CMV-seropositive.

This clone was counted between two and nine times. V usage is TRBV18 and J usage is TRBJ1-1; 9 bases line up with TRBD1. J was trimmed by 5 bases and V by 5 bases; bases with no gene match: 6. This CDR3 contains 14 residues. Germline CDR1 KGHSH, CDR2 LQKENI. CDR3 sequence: CASSRGQGLTEAFF. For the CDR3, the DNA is TGTGCCAGCTCAAGAGGACAGGGGTTGACTGAAGCTTTCTTT.

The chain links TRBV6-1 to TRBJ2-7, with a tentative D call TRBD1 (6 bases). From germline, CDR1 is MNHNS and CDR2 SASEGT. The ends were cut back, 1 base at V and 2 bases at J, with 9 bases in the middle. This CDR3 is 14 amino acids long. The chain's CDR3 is CASSEGTDPYEQYF. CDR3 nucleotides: TGTGCCAGCAGTGAAGGGACAGACCCCTACGAGCAGTACTTC.

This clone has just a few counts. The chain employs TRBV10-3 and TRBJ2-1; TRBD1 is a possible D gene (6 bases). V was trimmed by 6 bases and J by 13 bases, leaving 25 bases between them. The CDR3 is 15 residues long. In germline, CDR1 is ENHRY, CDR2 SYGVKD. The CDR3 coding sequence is TGTGCCATCAGACAACCAGGGGTCACCTTTTCCGTACAGTTCTTC. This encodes CAIRQPGVTFSVQFF.

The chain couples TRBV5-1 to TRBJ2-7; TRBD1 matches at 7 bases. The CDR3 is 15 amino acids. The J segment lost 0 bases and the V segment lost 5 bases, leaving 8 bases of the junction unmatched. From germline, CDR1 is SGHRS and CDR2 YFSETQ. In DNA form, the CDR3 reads TGCGCCAGCAGGAAGGGGACAGCCAGCTCCTACGAGCAGTACTTC. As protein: CASRKGTASSYEQYF. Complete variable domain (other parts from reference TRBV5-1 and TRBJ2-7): KAGVTQTPRYLIKTRGQQVTLSCSPISGHRSVSWYQQTPGQGLQFLFEYFSETQRNKGNFPGRFSGRQFSNSRSEMNVSTLELGDSALYLCASRKGTASSYEQYFGPGTRLTVT.

CDR3: CASSVVQDEKLFF. CDR3 nucleotides: TGTGCCAGCAGTGTGGTCCAGGATGAAAAACTGTTTTTT. The chain uses TRBV28 and TRBJ1-4, with D hard to call. CDR1 is MDHEN and CDR2 is SYDVKM in the germline V gene. The CDR3 length is 13 residues. V shed 5 bases and J shed 6 bases, with 10 bases lying between them.

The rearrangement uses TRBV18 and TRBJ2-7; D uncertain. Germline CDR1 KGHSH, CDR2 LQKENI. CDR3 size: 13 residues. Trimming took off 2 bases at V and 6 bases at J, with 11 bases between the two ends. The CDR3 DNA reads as TGTGCCAGCTCACCAACCGGGTCCGGCGAGCAGTACTTC. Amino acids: CASSPTGSGEQYF. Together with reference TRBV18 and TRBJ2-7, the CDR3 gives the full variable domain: NAGVMQNPRHLVRRRGQEARLRCSPMKGHSHVYWYRQLPEEGLKFMVYLQKENIIDESGMPKERFSAEFPKEGPSILRIQQVVRGDSAAYFCASSPTGSGEQYFGPGTRLTVT.

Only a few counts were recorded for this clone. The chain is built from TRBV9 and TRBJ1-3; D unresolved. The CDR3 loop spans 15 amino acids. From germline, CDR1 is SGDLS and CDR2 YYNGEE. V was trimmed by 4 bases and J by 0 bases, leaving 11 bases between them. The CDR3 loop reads CASSPRESSGNTIYF. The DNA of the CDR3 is TGTGCCAGCAGCCCTAGAGAATCCTCTGGAAACACCATATATTTT.

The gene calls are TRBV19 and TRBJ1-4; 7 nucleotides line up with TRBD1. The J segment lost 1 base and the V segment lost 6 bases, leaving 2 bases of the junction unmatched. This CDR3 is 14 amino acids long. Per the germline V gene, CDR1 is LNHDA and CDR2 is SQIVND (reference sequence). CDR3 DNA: TGTGCCAGTAGGCAGGGGGGAACTAATGAAAAACTGTTTTTT. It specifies CASRQGGTNEKLFF.

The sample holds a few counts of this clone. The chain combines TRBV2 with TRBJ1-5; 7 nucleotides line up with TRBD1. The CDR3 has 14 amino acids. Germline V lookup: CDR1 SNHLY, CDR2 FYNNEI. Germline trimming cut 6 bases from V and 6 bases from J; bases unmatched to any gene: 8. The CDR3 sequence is CASREQGLSQPQHF. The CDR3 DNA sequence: TGTGCCAGCAGGGAACAGGGGTTGAGTCAGCCCCAGCATTTT.

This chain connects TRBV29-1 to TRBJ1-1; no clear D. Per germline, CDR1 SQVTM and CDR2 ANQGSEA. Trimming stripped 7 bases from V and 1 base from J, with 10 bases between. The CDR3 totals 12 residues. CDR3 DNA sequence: TGCAGCGGCCTACCCTCGAACACTGAAGCTTTCTTT. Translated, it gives CSGLPSNTEAFF.

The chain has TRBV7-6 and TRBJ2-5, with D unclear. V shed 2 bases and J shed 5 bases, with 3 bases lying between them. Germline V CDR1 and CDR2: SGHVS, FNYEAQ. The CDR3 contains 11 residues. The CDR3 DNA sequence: TGTGCCAGCAGCTTAACTGAGACCCAGTACTTC. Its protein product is CASSLTETQYF.

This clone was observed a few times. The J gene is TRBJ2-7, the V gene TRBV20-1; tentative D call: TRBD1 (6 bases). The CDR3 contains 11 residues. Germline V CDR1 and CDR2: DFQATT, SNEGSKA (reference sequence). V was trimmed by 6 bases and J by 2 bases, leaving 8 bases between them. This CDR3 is CSARDTYEQYF. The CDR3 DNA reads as TGCAGTGCCCGGGACACCTACGAGCAGTACTTC.

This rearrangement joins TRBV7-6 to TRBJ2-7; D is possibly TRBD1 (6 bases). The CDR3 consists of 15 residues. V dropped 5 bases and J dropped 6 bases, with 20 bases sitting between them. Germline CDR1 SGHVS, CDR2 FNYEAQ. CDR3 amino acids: CASSPETGSVREQYF. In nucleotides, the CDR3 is TGTGCCAGCAGCCCCGAGACAGGTTCGGTACGCGAGCAGTACTTC.

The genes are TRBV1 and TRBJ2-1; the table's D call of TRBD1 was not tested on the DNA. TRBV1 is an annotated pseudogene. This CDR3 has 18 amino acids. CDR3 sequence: CTSSSPSITGNSYNEQFF. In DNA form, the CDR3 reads TGCACCAGCAGCTCCCCCAGTATTACAGGGAACTCCTACAATGAGCAGTTCTTC.